Described below is a single TCR beta chain sequence and its context. This record comes from a study of blood T cell repertoires in COVID-19. Study summary: T cells, B-cell-depleted T cells, or PBMCs supplied cDNA or gDNA.

Authors' data handling: Counts of nucleated cells, estimated from reference gene primer amplification, were obtained. The table came from immunoSEQ multiplex PCR; TCRdb's copy has only in-frame clones and leaves some out. The DNA gave D and trimming, while V, J and clone size come from that table. Found here are nearly 250,000 clones, about 89% of them singletons; the top ten hold roughly 1.6%. Sequences were obtained from peripheral blood. This clonotype was obtained from a woman aged 60-75 years who had recovered from COVID-19.

CDR3 amino acids: CASRVAGVETQYF. The CDR3 bases are TGTGCCAGCAGAGTAGCGGGGGTGGAGACCCAGTACTTC. This chain connects TRBV6-5 to TRBJ2-5; 9 nucleotides match TRBD2. Germline V CDR1 and CDR2: MNHEY, SVGAGI. The CDR3 length is 13 residues. Trimming at V came to 6 bases and at J to 5 bases, leaving 4 bases not matched to a gene.